The rows below give T cell receptor beta chains drawn from one sample of a study of response to subunit inactivated influenza vaccine. TCRdb re-called the RT-PCR reads with MiXCR, one entry per CDR3 protein. The sample consists of 500,000 to 650,000 distinct CDR3 sequences, 6% to 9% of them appearing once. Sequencing used PBMCs from blood, obtained less than 25 months after vaccination. Receptors originate from a man between 50 and 75 years old who received an inactivated influenza vaccine. Each CDR3 is given without its conserved first and last residue. D genes are given only for firm matches. Rows may omit the clone size; those that give it use once, few, many or a size class.

>TRBV24-1|TRBD1|TRBJ2-1|many
ATSDPGTDSYNEQF
>TRBV5-1|-|TRBJ2-7|many
ASSPSWAGSYEQY
>TRBV20-1|-|TRBJ1-1|-
SAPDSGTEAF
>TRBV2|-|TRBJ2-3|-
ASGEGTDTQY
>TRBV10-3|TRBD1|TRBJ1-1|many
AITDSGQGSTEAF
>TRBV12-3/TRBV12-4|TRBD1|TRBJ2-2|many
ASREGASTGELF
>TRBV7-9|TRBD1|TRBJ1-2|-
ASSRAQGGNYGYT
>TRBV4-3|TRBD1|TRBJ2-3|many
ASSSSGQGSDTQY
>TRBV5-1|-|TRBJ2-2|few
ASSLDGPTGELF
>TRBV20-1|TRBD1|TRBJ2-5|-
SARDGQGAPETQY
>TRBV23-1|TRBD1|TRBJ2-1|once
ASSQRLRQGRGNEQF
>TRBV15|-|TRBJ1-1|-
ATSRARLLPDTEAF
>TRBV4-2|-|TRBJ1-3|many
ASSQEGDASGNTIY
>TRBV12-3/TRBV12-4|TRBD1|TRBJ2-7|-
ASSLNAGGGNLYEQY
>TRBV6-2/TRBV6-3|-|TRBJ1-1|-
ASSYRPQGHTEAF
>TRBV6-5|-|TRBJ2-5|-
ASSYLVGSQETQY
>TRBV5-1|-|TRBJ1-4|few
ASSNTANEKLF
>TRBV19|TRBD1|TRBJ2-7|-
ASSALFGQGASYEQY
>TRBV9|-|TRBJ2-3|few
ASSPLSPRGDTQY
>TRBV11-3|-|TRBJ2-2|few
ASSLVYSGRLNTGELF
>TRBV7-9|TRBD2|TRBJ2-1|many
ASSPRSGAYNEQF
>TRBV29-1|-|TRBJ2-3|-
SVPDPTDTQY
>TRBV5-6|-|TRBJ1-1|few
ASSLEAAGAF
>TRBV5-1|TRBD1|TRBJ1-2|-
ASSSGQGMRYGYT